The 11 T cell receptor beta chains in this list originate from one sample, sequenced in a study of T cell responses to AZD1222 COVID-19 vaccine. Sequencing used immunoSEQ multiplex PCR; TCRdb keeps in-frame clones, though not all of them. The sample lists approximately 130,000 clones; roughly 86% were seen once. Here the sequenced sample was peripheral blood, taken 28 days after the second AZD1222 dose. Receptors were obtained from an adult who received the AZD1222 COVID-19 vaccine.

Here the CDR3 reads CASSQDRNTEAFF. The CDR3 DNA reads TGTGCCAGCAGCCAGGACAGGAACACTGAAGCTTTCTTT. The chain uses TRBV14 and TRBJ1-1; possibly TRBD1 for D (6 bases). V was shortened by 3 bases and J by 1 base, with 6 bases between the two germline ends. Germline CDR1 SGHDN, CDR2 FVKESK. This CDR3 comprises 13 residues.

The rearrangement joins TRBV7-3 to TRBJ2-1, with D perhaps being TRBD1 or TRBD2 (6 bases each). The germline V and J ends were trimmed by 6 bases and 5 bases, with 14 bases remaining between them. The CDR3 extends over 14 amino acids. CDR1 and CDR2 from the germline V gene are SGHTA and FQGTGA. The CDR3 spells CASSRRGADNEQFF. The CDR3 DNA reads as TGTGCCAGCAGTCGAAGGGGGGCAGACAATGAGCAGTTCTTC.

V gene TRBV30 combines with J gene TRBJ1-3; D remains unclear. CDR1 is GTSNPN and CDR2 is SVGIG in the germline V gene (reference sequence). Trimming left V 6 bases short and J 4 bases short, with 13 bases between. The CDR3 length is 13 residues. The CDR3 nucleotides are TGTGCCTGTGAGCTGGGATCGGGAAACACCATATATTTT. This encodes CACELGSGNTIYF.

CDR3 loop: CASSERLAGGAPPDTQYF. CDR3 bases: TGTGCCAGCAGTGAACGGCTAGCGGGGGGGGCACCCCCAGATACGCAGTATTTT. The chain recombines TRBV2 with TRBJ2-3, with TRBD2 matching over 12 bases. Germline V gives CDR1 SNHLY, CDR2 FYNNEI. V was clipped by 2 bases and J by 4 bases; unmatched bases: 10. This CDR3 is 18 amino acids long.

This chain links TRBV7-9 with TRBJ1-4, with 8 bases that match TRBD1. J was trimmed by 0 bases and V by 5 bases; bases with no gene match: 5. Germline V gene sequence: CDR1 SEHNR, CDR2 FQNEAQ (reference sequence). This CDR3 spans 16 amino acids. The CDR3 here is CASSVGQGSTNEKLFF. The DNA for the CDR3 is TGTGCCAGCAGCGTCGGACAGGGCTCAACTAATGAAAAACTGTTTTTT.

This chain connects TRBV10-1 to TRBJ1-2; D unclear. CDR1 and CDR2 (germline): WNHNN, SYGVQD (reference sequence). The CDR3 has 12 amino acids. The V gene lost 4 bases and the J gene lost 5 bases, with 8 bases spanning the gap. The CDR3 DNA follows: TGCGCCAGCAGTGGAGGGCCGTATGGCTACACCTTC. It encodes CASSGGPYGYTF.

This chain connects TRBV5-4 to TRBJ2-3; 7 bases line up with TRBD1. Germline trimming cut 0 bases from V and 10 bases from J; bases unmatched to any gene: 2. The CDR3 is 12 amino acids. CDR1 and CDR2 (germline): SGHNT, YYREEE (reference sequence). The CDR3 coding sequence is TGTGCCAGCAGCTTGGGACAGGGATCGCAGTATTTT. This sequence encodes CASSLGQGSQYF.

V is TRBV28 and J is TRBJ1-1; D not resolved. V lost 3 bases and J 8 bases, leaving 13 bases between the germline ends. Looked up from germline, CDR1 is MDHEN and CDR2 is SYDVKM. This CDR3 contains 13 residues. In nucleotides, the CDR3 is TGTGCCAGCAGTTTCGGTGGGAAACAAGAAGCTTTCTTT. This gives the protein CASSFGGKQEAFF. Supplemented by reference TRBV28 and TRBJ1-1, the full variable domain reads DVKVTQSSRYLVKRTGEKVFLECVQDMDHENMFWYRQDPGLGLRLIYFSYDVKMKEKGDIPEGYSVSREKKERFSLILESASTNQTSMYLCASSFGGKQEAFFGQGTRLTVV.

The chain carries TRBV6-5 and TRBJ1-1; perhaps TRBD1 as D (6 bases). The V gene's germline CDR1 is MNHEY and CDR2 SVGAGI. The V end lost 8 bases, the J end lost 7 bases, and 14 bases lay between the germline ends. The CDR3 contains 12 residues. In DNA, the CDR3 is TGTGCCAGCCAATCCGGGACATATGAAGCTTTCTTT. Translated: CASQSGTYEAFF.

In its sample, this clone was seen a few times. The chain carries TRBV19 and TRBJ1-5; perhaps TRBD1 as D (6 bases). Germline V lookup: CDR1 LNHDA, CDR2 SQIVND (reference sequence). The CDR3 loop spans 15 amino acids. The V gene lost 3 bases and the J gene lost 2 bases, with 11 bases spanning the gap. The CDR3: CASSISGAGNQPQHF. CDR3 bases: TGTGCCAGTAGTATTTCAGGGGCTGGCAATCAGCCCCAGCATTTT.

The V call is TRBV4-2, the J call TRBJ2-1; TRBD2 agrees at 9 bases. Germline V gene data show CDR1 as LGHNA and CDR2 as YNFKEQ. CDR3 length: 15 amino acids. V lost 9 bases and J lost 3; bases outside the gene matches: 9. As DNA, the CDR3 is TGTGCCAGTGGGGAGGTAGCGGGAGACTACAATGAGCAGTTCTTC. This translates into CASGEVAGDYNEQFF.